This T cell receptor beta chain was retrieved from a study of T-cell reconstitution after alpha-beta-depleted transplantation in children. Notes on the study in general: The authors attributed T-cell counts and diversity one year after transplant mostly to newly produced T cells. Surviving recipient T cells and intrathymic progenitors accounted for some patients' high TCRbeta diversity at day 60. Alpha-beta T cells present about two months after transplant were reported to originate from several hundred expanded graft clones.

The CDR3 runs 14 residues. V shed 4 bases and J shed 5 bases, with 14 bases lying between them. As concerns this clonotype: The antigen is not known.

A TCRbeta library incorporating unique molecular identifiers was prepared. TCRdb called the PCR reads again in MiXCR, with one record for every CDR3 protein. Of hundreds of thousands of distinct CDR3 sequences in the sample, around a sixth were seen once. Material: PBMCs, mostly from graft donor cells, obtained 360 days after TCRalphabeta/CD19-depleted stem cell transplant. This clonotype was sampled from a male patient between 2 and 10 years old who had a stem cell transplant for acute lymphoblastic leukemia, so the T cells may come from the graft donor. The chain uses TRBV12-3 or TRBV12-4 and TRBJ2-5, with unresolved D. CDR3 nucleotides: TGTGCCAGCAGTTCCTCCGGTCCTGGGGAGACCCAGTACTTC. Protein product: CASSSSGPGETQYF.